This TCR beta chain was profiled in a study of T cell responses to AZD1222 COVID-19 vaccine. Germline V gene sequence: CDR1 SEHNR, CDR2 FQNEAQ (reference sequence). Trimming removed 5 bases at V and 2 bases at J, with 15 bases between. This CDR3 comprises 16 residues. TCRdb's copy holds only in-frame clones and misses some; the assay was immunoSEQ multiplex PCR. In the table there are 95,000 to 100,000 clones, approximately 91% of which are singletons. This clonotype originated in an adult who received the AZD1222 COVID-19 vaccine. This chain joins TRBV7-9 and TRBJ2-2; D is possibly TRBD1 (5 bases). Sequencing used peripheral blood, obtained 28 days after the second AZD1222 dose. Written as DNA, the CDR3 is TGTGCCAGCAGCCCCAGGGCGGCGGTAAACACCGGGGAGCTGTTTTTT. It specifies CASSPRAAVNTGELFF.